Each of the 4 T cell receptor beta chains below was sequenced from the same sample in a study of T cells in women clearing cervical HPV infection. Sequencing was performed with immunoSEQ multiplex PCR; in TCRdb, only in-frame clones are kept and a portion is missing. The specimen's table records approximately 32,000 clones. Sequencing used blood buffy coat. All receptors come from a woman between 18 and 75 years old with a cervical HPV16 infection that either progressed to CIN3+ or cleared (not recorded which).

As concerns this clone: From the germline J gene comes the end of the CDR3, since the read stops 3 residues before it. Other DNA sequences from this sample encode an identical CDR3 as well. The rearrangement uses TRBV5-1 and TRBJ1-3; the D is unclear. V dropped 4 bases and J dropped 0 bases, with 11 bases sitting between them. Germline lookup yields CDR1 SGHRS and CDR2 YFSETQ. The CDR3 has 15 residues. The CDR3 region is CASSPNGDSGNTIYF. The part of the CDR3 DNA that was read is TGCGCCAGCAGCCCAAACGGGGACTCTGGAAACACC.

As for this clone: Read data end 3 residues before the CDR3 end; the end is taken from the germline J gene. V usage is TRBV19 and J usage is TRBJ1-6, with 8 bases aligning to TRBD1. The CDR3 has 17 residues. Unmatched junction bases numbered 7, after V lost 6 bases and J lost 0 bases. CDR1 and CDR2 from the germline V gene are LNHDA and SQIVND (reference sequence). Partial CDR3 DNA: TGTGCCAGTAGCCGACAGGGGACCTACTCCTATAATTCACCC. Translated: CASSRQGTYSYNSP. The CDR3 in full is CASSRQGTYSYNSPLHF.

With respect to this clone: Read data end 3 residues before the CDR3 end; the end is taken from the germline J gene. The chain carries TRBV5-6 and TRBJ1-2, with 7 bases fitting TRBD1. Per the germline V gene, CDR1 is SGHDT and CDR2 is YYEEEE. V was pared by 6 bases and J by 5 bases, with 13 bases of the junction left unmatched. CDR3 size: 15 residues. The CDR3 protein is CASIRMTGIDYGYTF. The covered CDR3 bases are TGTGCCAGCATCCGGATGACAGGGATTGATTATGGC.

Note on this clone: The read falls 3 residues short of the CDR3 end, and the missing part is taken from the germline J gene. The chain carries TRBV20-1 and TRBJ1-2; 7 positions agree with TRBD1. V lost 4 bases and J lost 5; bases outside the gene matches: 4. Germline assignment: CDR1 DFQATT and CDR2 SNEGSKA (reference sequence). The CDR3 extends over 12 amino acids. This CDR3 reads CSATDRVYGYTF. The sequenced CDR3 bases are TGCAGTGCTACAGACAGGGTGTATGGC.